The 4 T cell receptor beta chains presented below share a single source sample, sequenced in a study of neurological immune-mediated disorders. TCRdb called the 5' RACE reads again in MiXCR, with one record for every CDR3 protein. The sample consists of over 65,000 distinct CDR3 sequences, approximately 2.4% of them appearing once. Input material: PBMCs. These receptors were collected from a woman under 40 with multiple sclerosis.

There are many counts of this clonotype. The gene calls are TRBV14 and TRBJ2-3, with D possibly TRBD2 on 5 matching bases. The CDR3 covers 18 residues. Germline V gene lookup returns CDR1 SGHDN and CDR2 FVKESK. Trimming left V 5 bases short and J 3 bases short, with 24 bases between. CDR3 in amino acids: CASSDAPIASMNTDTQYF. In nucleotides, the CDR3 is TGTGCCAGCAGCGACGCCCCTATAGCGTCGATGAATACAGATACGCAGTATTTT.

This clonotype appeared many times. The chain couples TRBV5-1 to TRBJ2-7; possible D gene TRBD1, 6 bases. V was clipped by 4 bases and J by 3 bases, with 17 bases between them. The CDR3 has 15 amino acids. Germline V CDR1 and CDR2: SGHRS, YFSETQ. CDR3 in amino acids: CASSITRGPNYEQYF. The CDR3 coding sequence is TGCGCCAGCAGCATCACCAGGGGTCCGAACTACGAGCAGTACTTC.

This clonotype appeared many times. The V gene is TRBV7-9, the J gene TRBJ1-4; D unresolved. CDR3 length equals 16 residues. CDR1 SEHNR and CDR2 FQNEAQ come from the germline V gene (reference sequence). With 0 bases removed from V and 8 bases from J, the gap between germline ends came to 16 bases. CDR3 amino acids: CASSLALDVEGEKLFF. In DNA, the CDR3 is TGTGCCAGCAGCTTAGCGCTTGACGTGGAGGGAGAAAAACTGTTTTTT.

This clonotype was recorded at least ten times. The chain carries TRBV9 and TRBJ2-4; D gene ambiguous. This CDR3 is 13 amino acids long. CDR1 SGDLS and CDR2 YYNGEE come from the germline V gene. V was pared by 0 bases and J by 7 bases, with 8 bases between. The CDR3 DNA reads as TGTGCCAGCAGCGTAGCTACTACGAACATTCAGTACTTC. This codes for CASSVATTNIQYF.